This T cell receptor beta chain came from a study of metastatic and nonmetastatic thyroid tumors. Study context: For malignant and benign thyroid patients, tumor or nodule tissue and blood were the sources whose repertoires were compared. Study-wide results and caveats: A significant increase in TCR beta diversity was reportedly seen in malignant thyroid tumors relative to benign nodules, in blood and tumor.

As to this clone: Its antigen is currently unknown.

TCRdb re-called clones via MiXCR from the PCR reads. The sample lists fewer than 20,000 clones, about 25% occurring once. Trimming pared 3 bases from V and 0 bases from J, leaving 8 bases between. The CDR3 covers 14 residues. No treatment of any kind had been given to any patient before thyroid surgery. This chain links TRBV12-3 or TRBV12-4 with TRBJ1-1; no firm D call. The sequence was collected from a female donor with papillary thyroid cancer or a benign thyroid nodule (not recorded which). Some clones in this sample may be carry-over from other donors' samples. Input material: adjacent normal tissue. The CDR3 DNA reads as TGTGCCAGCAGTTTTGGCGGGATGAACACTGAAGCTTTCTTT. Protein sequence: CASSFGGMNTEAFF.